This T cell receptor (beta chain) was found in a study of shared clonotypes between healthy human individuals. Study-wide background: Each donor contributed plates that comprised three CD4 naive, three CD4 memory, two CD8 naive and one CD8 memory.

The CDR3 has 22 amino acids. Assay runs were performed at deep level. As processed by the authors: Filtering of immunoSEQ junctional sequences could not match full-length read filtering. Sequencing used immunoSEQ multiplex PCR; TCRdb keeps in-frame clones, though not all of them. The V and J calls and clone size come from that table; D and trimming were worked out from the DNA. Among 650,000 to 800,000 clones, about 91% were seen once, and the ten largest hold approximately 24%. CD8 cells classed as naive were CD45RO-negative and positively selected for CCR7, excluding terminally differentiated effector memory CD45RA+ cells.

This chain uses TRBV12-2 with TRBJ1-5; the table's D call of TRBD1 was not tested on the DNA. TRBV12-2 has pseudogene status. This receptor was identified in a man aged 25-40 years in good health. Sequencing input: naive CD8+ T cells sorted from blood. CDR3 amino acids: CASRLKCSVTGGEGGRRQPQHF. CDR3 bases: TGTGCAAGTCGCTTAAAGTGCTCGGTTACAGGGGGCGAGGGGGGAAGGAGGCAGCCCCAGCATTTT.